Listed below are T cell receptor beta chains from one sample, sequenced in a study of blood T cell repertoires in COVID-19. Using immunoSEQ multiplex PCR, the repertoire was profiled, and TCRdb retains in-frame clones only, with some absent. The repertoire holds about 340,000 clones, with approximately 91% as singletons. Material: peripheral blood. Receptors were obtained from a woman aged 70 to 79 with COVID-19, enrolled during active disease. Each CDR3 is given without its conserved first and last residue.

TRBJ1-2 TRBV29-1 SVDGKLGGYT
TRBJ2-1 TRBV18 ASSRLAGAKSNEQF
TRBJ2-1 TRBV24-1 ATSDLGGSSYNEQF
TRBJ2-7 TRBV5-1 ASSVDRAEQY
TRBJ1-2 TRBV6-2/TRBV6-3 ASSSRDRGYGYT
TRBJ1-2 TRBV28 ASTPPGQGAPGGYT
TRBJ2-7 TRBV24-1 ATSDPSGGSYEQY
TRBJ2-3 TRBV9 ASSVVPTGTRDTQY
TRBJ2-7 TRBV5-7 ASSLGGSGTYEQY
TRBJ1-5 TRBV7-2 ASSLAHRGGQPQH
TRBJ2-2 TRBV7-6 ASRNRVAGELF
TRBJ1-1 TRBV11-2 ASSLLLEAF
TRBJ1-1 TRBV7-9 ASSFLTGAEAF
TRBJ1-1 TRBV2 ASSVPGTEAF
TRBJ2-7 TRBV11-2 ASSLGRVSYEQY
TRBJ2-1 TRBV5-1 ASSLAAGGYNEQF
TRBJ2-3 TRBV6-6 ASTKGASGGTDTQY
TRBJ2-1 TRBV5-6 ASSFINRGGNNEQF
TRBJ1-1 TRBV28 ASSLSAGGEAF
TRBJ2-7 TRBV20-1 SASSDKGFEQY
TRBJ2-7 TRBV7-2 ASSLTRTKDEQY
TRBJ2-1 TRBV7-9 ASSLVGGIGYNEQF
TRBJ2-5 TRBV19 ASSIDPLGGLQETQY
TRBJ2-4 TRBV6-1 ASSVLTLPGGTQNIQY
TRBJ1-2 TRBV12-3/TRBV12-4 ASSKGQGPGYT
TRBJ2-3 TRBV12-3/TRBV12-4 ASSLILNGQY
TRBJ1-1 TRBV2 ASRLAVAF
TRBJ1-4 TRBV19 ASSIDPGGRRNEKLF
TRBJ2-7 TRBV3-1/TRBV3-2 ASSRGQGNEQY
TRBJ1-2 TRBV5-4 ASSWGGQGADGYT
TRBJ2-3 TRBV9 ASSPQSSRSTDTQY
TRBJ1-2 TRBV4-3 ASSQTGGGYT
TRBJ2-7 TRBV27 ASSLEGAGSYEQY
TRBJ2-1 TRBV9 ASSRGGGHNEQF
TRBJ2-1 TRBV9 ASSVVGAGVYNEQF
TRBJ1-5 TRBV7-2 ASSPGTGGQPQH
TRBJ1-5 TRBV6-5 ASREGQGNQPQH